A selection of T cell receptor beta chains follows, all from one sample in a study of blood T cell repertoires in COVID-19. Data came from immunoSEQ multiplex PCR; TCRdb stores just in-frame clones and leaves some out. This sample has some 78,000 clones; about four fifths occur once, and the top ten carry 3% to 4%. The sequencing sample was made of peripheral blood. All receptors derive from a man aged 45-65 years with acute or convalescent COVID-19. Each CDR3 is given with its conserved first and last residue. Fields, in order: D gene, clone size, J gene, V gene, CDR3 DNA, CDR3 protein. D genes are given only for firm matches. Expanded clones are given a class, and other clones once, few, many or no size at all.

-	-	TRBJ1-5	TRBV5-5	TGTGCCAGCAGCTTGGAGCCAGGGCAAAGCAATCAGCCCCAGCATTTT	CASSLEPGQSNQPQHF
-	-	TRBJ1-6	TRBV11-2	TGTGCCAGCAGCTTGGTCGGGATATCACCCCTCCACTTT	CASSLVGISPLHF
-	-	TRBJ2-3	TRBV11-3	TGTGCCAGCAGCTTAGCGGGAGACACAGATACGCAGTATTTT	CASSLAGDTDTQYF
-	few	TRBJ1-1	TRBV5-1	TGCGCCAGCAGCACCGGTAGTGAAGCTTTCTTT	CASSTGSEAFF
-	few	TRBJ2-2	TRBV7-9	TGTGCCAGCAGCTTAGACGGGACCGGGGAGCTGTTTTTT	CASSLDGTGELFF
-	-	TRBJ2-7	TRBV11-2	TGTGCCAGCAGCTTAGCGGGTTACGAGCAGTACTTC	CASSLAGYEQYF
-	-	TRBJ2-7	TRBV5-6	TGTGCCAGCAGCTTGAGCGGCTCTACCTACGAGCAGTACTTC	CASSLSGSTYEQYF
TRBD2	-	TRBJ2-1	TRBV7-6	TGTGCCAGCAGCTTGTCCGGGACTAGCTCCTACAATGAGCAGTTCTTC	CASSLSGTSSYNEQFF
-	-	TRBJ1-6	TRBV7-8	TGTGCCAGCAGCCCAGCGACTGTCCTCCACTTT	CASSPATVLHF
-	-	TRBJ1-2	TRBV28	TGTGCCAGCAGTCCCATTGGCGCTGGGGGGTCCTATGGCTACACCTTC	CASSPIGAGGSYGYTF
-	once	TRBJ1-1	TRBV4-3	TGCGCCAGCAGCCAGAAAGGGGTTGTGGATGAAGCTTTCTTT	CASSQKGVVDEAFF
-	-	TRBJ1-3	TRBV2	TGTGCCAGCAGTTGGAGGGCAGACTCTGGAAACACCATATATTTT	CASSWRADSGNTIYF
-	-	TRBJ2-7	TRBV27	TGTGCCAGCAGTTTACAGGGTAGCGAGCAGTACTTC	CASSLQGSEQYF